This T cell receptor (beta chain) came from a study of CD8 T cells in Susac syndrome. A quantity of roughly 0.5 to 1 ug RNA underwent reverse transcription using random hexamers. TCRdb re-derived calls from the immunoSEQ multiplex PCR reads in MiXCR, one entry per CDR3 protein. The table shows roughly 180,000 distinct CDR3 sequences, with about 95% occurring only once. V was clipped by 6 bases and J by 5 bases; unmatched bases: 10. Germline CDR1 and CDR2: KGHSH and LQKENI. This CDR3 has 15 amino acids. The sample consisted of CD4+ T cells from PBMCs. The source is a human donor in good health. The chain uses TRBV18 and TRBJ2-1; 7 positions agree with TRBD2. This CDR3 reads CASSPSLAVNNEQFF. CDR3 in DNA: TGTGCCAGCTCTCCATCCCTAGCGGTCAACAATGAGCAGTTCTTC.